This T cell receptor (beta chain) emerged from a study of blood T cell repertoires in COVID-19. Background on the study: The United States, Italy and Spain provided the acute and convalescent COVID-19 samples. Sample material is recorded as cDNA or gDNA derived from T cells, B-cell-depleted T cells, or PBMCs.

The CDR3 extends over 17 amino acids. The J segment lost 0 bases and the V segment lost 4 bases, leaving 8 bases of the junction unmatched. The germline V gene has CDR1 LGHDT and CDR2 YNNKEL (reference sequence). The authors' processing: Nucleated cell counts were estimated from reference gene primer amplification. This table comes from immunoSEQ multiplex PCR, and its TCRdb copy is limited to in-frame clones, with some not included. The V and J calls and clone size were taken over from that table, and D and trimming were inferred from the DNA. The table lists tens of thousands of clones, 88% of them singletons. This clone was observed a few times.

Material for sequencing was peripheral blood. V and J are TRBV3-1 (or the pseudogene TRBV3-2) and TRBJ2-3, with 9 bases aligning to TRBD2. The clonotype originates from a woman of 80 years or more with active COVID-19. CDR3 protein: CASSPSLAGLSTDTQYF. CDR3 in DNA: TGTGCCAGCAGCCCATCACTAGCGGGTCTGAGCACAGATACGCAGTATTTT.